Listed below are T cell receptor beta chains from one sample, sequenced in a study of cytomegalovirus exposure and HLA in healthy donors. Sequencing was performed with immunoSEQ multiplex PCR; in TCRdb, only in-frame clones are kept and a portion is missing. The sample consists of 150,000 or so clones, roughly four fifths of them appearing once. The sample taken for sequencing was PBMCs. All receptors come from a female donor in good health and CMV-seronegative. Both conserved end residues are part of each CDR3. The order of the fields is CDR3 protein, CDR3 DNA, CDR3 length, J gene, V gene, clone size, D gene. D genes are given only for firm matches. Clone size appears in some rows only: once, few, many, or a class for an expanded clone.

CDR3aa: CASSSAGAEAFF
CDR3nt: TGTGCCAGCAGTTCTGCAGGGGCCGAGGCTTTCTTT
len: 12
j_gene: TRBJ1-1
v_gene: TRBV6-6
abundance: -
d_gene: -

CDR3aa: CASSPPQGMNTEAFF
CDR3nt: TGTGCCAGCTCGCCCCCTCAGGGGATGAACACTGAAGCTTTCTTT
len: 15
j_gene: TRBJ1-1
v_gene: TRBV18
abundance: -
d_gene: -

CDR3aa: CATSREGDYTQYF
CDR3nt: TGTGCCACCAGCAGAGAGGGCGATTATACGCAGTATTTT
len: 13
j_gene: TRBJ2-3
v_gene: TRBV15
abundance: -
d_gene: -

CDR3aa: CASSPTYNTDTQYF
CDR3nt: TGTGCCAGCAGCCCCACGTACAACACAGATACGCAGTATTTT
len: 14
j_gene: TRBJ2-3
v_gene: TRBV5-4
abundance: -
d_gene: -

CDR3aa: CASSTGLAGVVYEQYF
CDR3nt: TGTGCCAGCAGCACCGGACTAGCGGGAGTGGTTTACGAGCAGTACTTC
len: 16
j_gene: TRBJ2-7
v_gene: TRBV11-1
abundance: -
d_gene: TRBD2

CDR3aa: CASSQDPPRLEPGYNEQFF
CDR3nt: TGCGCCAGCAGCCAAGATCCCCCGCGTCTAGAGCCGGGGTACAATGAGCAGTTCTTC
len: 19
j_gene: TRBJ2-1
v_gene: TRBV4-1
abundance: -
d_gene: -

CDR3aa: CSASTSGVTDTQYF
CDR3nt: TGCAGCGCATCGACTAGCGGAGTCACAGATACGCAGTATTTT
len: 14
j_gene: TRBJ2-3
v_gene: TRBV29-1
abundance: -
d_gene: TRBD2

CDR3aa: CASSLIAGQGYEQYF
CDR3nt: TGTGCCAGCAGCCTTATAGCGGGGCAGGGCTACGAGCAGTACTTC
len: 15
j_gene: TRBJ2-7
v_gene: TRBV2
abundance: -
d_gene: TRBD2

CDR3aa: CASSLTGGSGNTIYF
CDR3nt: TGTGCCAGCAGCTTAACAGGGGGCTCTGGAAACACCATATATTTT
len: 15
j_gene: TRBJ1-3
v_gene: TRBV7-3
abundance: -
d_gene: -

CDR3aa: CASSSRNYGYTF
CDR3nt: TGTGCCAGCAGTTCCCGGAACTATGGCTACACCTTC
len: 12
j_gene: TRBJ1-2
v_gene: TRBV6-6
abundance: -
d_gene: -

CDR3aa: CASSPHPGKDTEAFF
CDR3nt: TGTGCCAGCAGCCCTCACCCGGGGAAGGACACTGAAGCTTTCTTT
len: 15
j_gene: TRBJ1-1
v_gene: TRBV9
abundance: once
d_gene: -

CDR3aa: CASSSRGQGYQPQHF
CDR3nt: TGTGCCAGCAGTTCCCGGGGACAGGGCTATCAGCCCCAGCATTTT
len: 15
j_gene: TRBJ1-5
v_gene: TRBV6-6
abundance: -
d_gene: TRBD1

CDR3aa: CASSLWGLNQPQHF
CDR3nt: TGTGCCAGCAGCTTGTGGGGGCTCAATCAGCCCCAGCATTTT
len: 14
j_gene: TRBJ1-5
v_gene: TRBV5-5
abundance: once
d_gene: -

CDR3aa: CASSLATGGWREQYF
CDR3nt: TGTGCCAGCAGCTTAGCCACAGGGGGCTGGCGCGAGCAGTACTTC
len: 15
j_gene: TRBJ2-7
v_gene: TRBV7-9
abundance: -
d_gene: TRBD1

CDR3aa: CASSQEARGADTQYF
CDR3nt: TGTGCCAGCAGCCAGGAAGCTAGGGGCGCAGATACGCAGTATTTT
len: 15
j_gene: TRBJ2-3
v_gene: TRBV4-2
abundance: -
d_gene: -

CDR3aa: CASSAQHKAAQPQHF
CDR3nt: TGTGCCAGTAGTGCACAACACAAGGCGGCTCAGCCCCAGCATTTT
len: 15
j_gene: TRBJ1-5
v_gene: TRBV19
abundance: -
d_gene: -

CDR3aa: CASSLGAVGQGLGEQYF
CDR3nt: TGCGCCAGCAGCTTGGGTGCCGTGGGACAGGGTTTGGGAGAGCAGTACTTC
len: 17
j_gene: TRBJ2-5
v_gene: TRBV5-1
abundance: -
d_gene: TRBD1

CDR3aa: CASSSRRSYEQYF
CDR3nt: TGTGCCAGCAGCTCTAGGAGGAGCTACGAGCAGTACTTC
len: 13
j_gene: TRBJ2-7
v_gene: TRBV27
abundance: -
d_gene: -

CDR3aa: CASSPYGGSRGHEQFF
CDR3nt: TGTGCCAGCAGCCCCTACGGCGGGAGTCGGGGGCATGAGCAGTTCTTC
len: 16
j_gene: TRBJ2-1
v_gene: TRBV7-3
abundance: -
d_gene: -

CDR3aa: CASSEAGTTEAFF
CDR3nt: TGTGCCAGCAGTGAAGCGGGGACCACTGAAGCTTTCTTT
len: 13
j_gene: TRBJ1-1
v_gene: TRBV6-5
abundance: -
d_gene: -

CDR3aa: CASSGQGALANYGYTF
CDR3nt: TGTGCCAGCAGTGGACAGGGGGCGCTTGCTAACTATGGCTACACCTTC
len: 16
j_gene: TRBJ1-2
v_gene: TRBV28
abundance: -
d_gene: TRBD1

CDR3aa: CASSGQGDYGYTF
CDR3nt: TGTGCCAGCAGCGGACAGGGAGACTATGGCTACACCTTC
len: 13
j_gene: TRBJ1-2
v_gene: TRBV11-2
abundance: -
d_gene: TRBD1

CDR3aa: CASSPITDTQYF
CDR3nt: TGTGCCAGCAGCCCCATTACAGATACGCAGTATTTT
len: 12
j_gene: TRBJ2-3
v_gene: TRBV7-9
abundance: few
d_gene: -

CDR3aa: CASSSQLSSTDTQYF
CDR3nt: TGTGCCAGCAGTTCTCAGTTATCTAGCACAGATACGCAGTATTTT
len: 15
j_gene: TRBJ2-3
v_gene: TRBV7-2
abundance: -
d_gene: -

CDR3aa: CASSARDGTGTGSYEQYF
CDR3nt: TGTGCCAGCAGCGCCCGGGACGGAACCGGGACTGGTTCCTACGAGCAGTACTTC
len: 18
j_gene: TRBJ2-7
v_gene: TRBV9
abundance: -
d_gene: -

CDR3aa: CASSLRWDRAGNTIYF
CDR3nt: TGTGCCAGCAGCTTACGATGGGACAGGGCTGGAAACACCATATATTTT
len: 16
j_gene: TRBJ1-3
v_gene: TRBV7-2
abundance: -
d_gene: TRBD1

CDR3aa: CASSYVRNEKLFF
CDR3nt: TGTGCCAGCAGTTACGTTAGAAATGAAAAACTGTTTTTT
len: 13
j_gene: TRBJ1-4
v_gene: TRBV6-5
abundance: -
d_gene: -

CDR3aa: CASSDSGRRLGPDTQYF
CDR3nt: TGTGCCAGCAGTGACTCTGGCCGCCGACTAGGCCCAGATACGCAGTATTTT
len: 17
j_gene: TRBJ2-3
v_gene: TRBV6-4
abundance: -
d_gene: -

CDR3aa: CASSQDRPGQGSYGYTF
CDR3nt: TGTGCCAGCAGCCAAGACAGACCGGGACAGGGAAGCTATGGCTACACCTTC
len: 17
j_gene: TRBJ1-2
v_gene: TRBV14
abundance: -
d_gene: TRBD1

CDR3aa: CASSSGGTGELFF
CDR3nt: TGTGCCAGCAGCTCTGGCGGGACCGGGGAGCTGTTTTTT
len: 13
j_gene: TRBJ2-2
v_gene: TRBV13
abundance: -
d_gene: -

CDR3aa: CASTPGGAGTYEQYF
CDR3nt: TGTGCCAGTACCCCCGGCGGGGCCGGTACCTACGAGCAGTACTTC
len: 15
j_gene: TRBJ2-7
v_gene: TRBV19
abundance: -
d_gene: -

CDR3aa: CAWRDGTDEAFF
CDR3nt: TGTGCCTGGAGAGATGGGACTGACGAAGCTTTCTTT
len: 12
j_gene: TRBJ1-1
v_gene: TRBV30
abundance: -
d_gene: -

CDR3aa: CASTGTGRIYGYTF
CDR3nt: TGTGCCAGCACCGGGACAGGGCGGATCTATGGCTACACCTTC
len: 14
j_gene: TRBJ1-2
v_gene: TRBV2
abundance: -
d_gene: TRBD1

CDR3aa: CASSQGAATGANVLTF
CDR3nt: TGTGCCAGCAGCCAGGGAGCTGCGACTGGGGCCAACGTCCTGACTTTC
len: 16
j_gene: TRBJ2-6
v_gene: TRBV4-2
abundance: -
d_gene: -

CDR3aa: CASTRTSASYEQYF
CDR3nt: TGTGCCAGCACTAGGACTAGCGCTTCCTACGAGCAGTACTTC
len: 14
j_gene: TRBJ2-7
v_gene: TRBV6-5
abundance: few
d_gene: TRBD2

CDR3aa: CASSLGIAGGPSTDTQYF
CDR3nt: TGTGCCAGCAGCTTAGGCATAGCGGGGGGCCCTAGCACAGATACGCAGTATTTT
len: 18
j_gene: TRBJ2-3
v_gene: TRBV7-8
abundance: -
d_gene: TRBD2

CDR3aa: CASRETSGSTDTQYF
CDR3nt: TGTGCCAGCAGGGAGACTAGCGGAAGCACAGATACGCAGTATTTT
len: 15
j_gene: TRBJ2-3
v_gene: TRBV6-4
abundance: few
d_gene: TRBD2

CDR3aa: CASGQNYGYTF
CDR3nt: TGCGCCAGCGGACAGAACTATGGCTACACCTTC
len: 11
j_gene: TRBJ1-2
v_gene: TRBV5-1
abundance: few
d_gene: -

CDR3aa: CASNPRRQGANYGYTF
CDR3nt: TGCGCCAGCAACCCACGCCGACAGGGAGCTAACTATGGCTACACCTTC
len: 16
j_gene: TRBJ1-2
v_gene: TRBV10-2
abundance: -
d_gene: TRBD1

CDR3aa: CASNRVGDYGYTF
CDR3nt: TGTGCCAGTAACCGAGTAGGGGACTATGGCTACACCTTC
len: 13
j_gene: TRBJ1-2
v_gene: TRBV19
abundance: -
d_gene: -

CDR3aa: CASSPGTGGSTEAFF
CDR3nt: TGTGCCAGCAGTCCCGGGACAGGGGGTTCCACTGAAGCTTTCTTT
len: 15
j_gene: TRBJ1-1
v_gene: TRBV7-2
abundance: few
d_gene: TRBD1

CDR3aa: CATTGGNTDTQYF
CDR3nt: TGTGCCACCACCGGGGGGAACACAGATACGCAGTATTTT
len: 13
j_gene: TRBJ2-3
v_gene: TRBV19
abundance: few
d_gene: TRBD2

CDR3aa: CASSLPSGSSYNEQFF
CDR3nt: TGTGCCAGCAGCTTACCATCGGGGAGCTCCTACAATGAGCAGTTCTTC
len: 16
j_gene: TRBJ2-1
v_gene: TRBV7-6
abundance: -
d_gene: -

CDR3aa: CAWSPRIQETQYF
CDR3nt: TGTGCCTGGAGCCCTAGGATCCAAGAGACCCAGTACTTC
len: 13
j_gene: TRBJ2-5
v_gene: TRBV30
abundance: few
d_gene: -

CDR3aa: CASSRGGSGNTIYF
CDR3nt: TGTGCCAGCAGCCGAGGGGGCTCTGGAAACACCATATATTTT
len: 14
j_gene: TRBJ1-3
v_gene: TRBV27
abundance: -
d_gene: -

CDR3aa: CASSASSRVGEKLFF
CDR3nt: TGTGCCAGCAGTGCTTCTAGCCGGGTTGGAGAAAAACTGTTTTTT
len: 15
j_gene: TRBJ1-4
v_gene: TRBV2
abundance: -
d_gene: -